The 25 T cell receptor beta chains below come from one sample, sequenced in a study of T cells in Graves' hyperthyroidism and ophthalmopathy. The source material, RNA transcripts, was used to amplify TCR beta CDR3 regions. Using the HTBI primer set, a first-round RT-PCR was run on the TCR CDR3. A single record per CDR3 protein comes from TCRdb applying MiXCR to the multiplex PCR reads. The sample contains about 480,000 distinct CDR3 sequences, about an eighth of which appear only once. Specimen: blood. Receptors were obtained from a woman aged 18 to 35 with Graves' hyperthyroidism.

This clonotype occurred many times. CDR3: CASRATTTNEKLFF. CDR3 nucleotides: TGTGCCAGCAGGGCCACTACAACTAATGAAAAACTGTTTTTT. The V gene is TRBV28, the J gene TRBJ1-4, with D unclear. V lost 6 bases and J lost 0, with 8 bases in between. Germline CDR1 MDHEN, CDR2 SYDVKM. The CDR3 is 14 residues long.

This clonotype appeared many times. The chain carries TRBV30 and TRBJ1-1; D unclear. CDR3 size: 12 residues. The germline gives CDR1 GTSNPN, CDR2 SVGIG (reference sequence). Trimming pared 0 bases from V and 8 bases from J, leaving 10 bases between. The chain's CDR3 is CAWSVWGLEAFF. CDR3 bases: TGTGCCTGGAGTGTGTGGGGTCTCGAAGCTTTCTTT. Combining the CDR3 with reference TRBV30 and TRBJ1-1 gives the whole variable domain SQTIHQWPATLVQPVGSPLSLECTVEGTSNPNLYWYRQAAGRGLQLLFYSVGIGQISSEVPQNLSASRPQDRQFILSSKKLLLSDSGFYLCAWSVWGLEAFFGQGTRLTVV.

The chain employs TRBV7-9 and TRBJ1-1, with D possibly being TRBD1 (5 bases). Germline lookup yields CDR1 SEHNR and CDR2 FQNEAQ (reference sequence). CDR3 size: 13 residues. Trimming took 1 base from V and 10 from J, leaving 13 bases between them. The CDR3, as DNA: TGTGCCAGCAGCTTAGAACTGACAGAAAGAGCTTTCTTT. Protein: CASSLELTERAFF.

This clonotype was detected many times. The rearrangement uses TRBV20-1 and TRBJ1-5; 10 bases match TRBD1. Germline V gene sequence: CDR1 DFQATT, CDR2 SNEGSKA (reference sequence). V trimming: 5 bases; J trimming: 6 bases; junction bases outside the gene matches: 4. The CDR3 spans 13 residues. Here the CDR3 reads CSAEDRGSQPQHF. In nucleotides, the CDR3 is TGCAGTGCTGAGGACAGGGGGAGTCAGCCCCAGCATTTT.

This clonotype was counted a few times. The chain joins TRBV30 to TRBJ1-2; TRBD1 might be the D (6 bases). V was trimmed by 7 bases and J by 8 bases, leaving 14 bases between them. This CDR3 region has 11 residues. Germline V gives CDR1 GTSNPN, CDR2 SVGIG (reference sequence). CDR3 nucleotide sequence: TGTGCCTTAAACAGGGTCGGGGGCTACACCTTC. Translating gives CALNRVGGYTF.

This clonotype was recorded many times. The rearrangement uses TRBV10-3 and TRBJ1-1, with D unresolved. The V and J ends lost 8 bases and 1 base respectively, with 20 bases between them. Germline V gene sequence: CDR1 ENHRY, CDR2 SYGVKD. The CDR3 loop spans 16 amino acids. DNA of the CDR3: TGTGCCATCGGGGAAAGTTATAGACAAAGGAACACTGAAGCTTTCTTT. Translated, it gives CAIGESYRQRNTEAFF.

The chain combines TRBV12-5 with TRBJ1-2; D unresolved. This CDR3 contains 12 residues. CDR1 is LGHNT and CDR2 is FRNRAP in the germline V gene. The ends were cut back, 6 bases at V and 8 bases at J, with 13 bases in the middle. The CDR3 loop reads CASGAASIGYTF. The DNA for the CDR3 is TGTGCTAGTGGGGCGGCAAGTATAGGCTACACCTTC.

The CDR3 DNA is TGTGCCAGCAGAACCGGGGGGTGGGAGCAGTATTTT. Amino acids: CASRTGGWEQYF. J is TRBJ2-3 and V is TRBV27; 7 bases match TRBD2. This CDR3 has 12 residues. Germline lookup yields CDR1 MNHEY and CDR2 SMNVEV (reference sequence). Trimming took 6 bases from V and 11 from J; bases not matched to a gene: 8.

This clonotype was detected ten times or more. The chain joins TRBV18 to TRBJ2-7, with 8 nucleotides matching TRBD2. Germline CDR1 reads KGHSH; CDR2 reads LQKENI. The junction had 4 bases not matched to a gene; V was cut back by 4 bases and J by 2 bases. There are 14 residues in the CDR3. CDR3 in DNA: TGTGCCAGCTCACTACCGGGACTAGCCTACGAGCAGTACTTC. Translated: CASSLPGLAYEQYF.

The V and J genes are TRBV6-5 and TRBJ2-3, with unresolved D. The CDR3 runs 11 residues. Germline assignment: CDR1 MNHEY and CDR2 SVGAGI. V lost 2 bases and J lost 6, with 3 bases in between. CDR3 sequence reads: CASSYDDTQYF. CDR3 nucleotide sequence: TGTGCCAGCAGTTACGACGATACGCAGTATTTT.

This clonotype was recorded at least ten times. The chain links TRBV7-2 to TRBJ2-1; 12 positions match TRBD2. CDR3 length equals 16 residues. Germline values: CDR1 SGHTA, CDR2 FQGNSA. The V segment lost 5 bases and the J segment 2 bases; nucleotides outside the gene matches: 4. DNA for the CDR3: TGTGCCAGCAGCCACCGGACTAGCGGGGCCTACAATGAGCAGTTCTTC. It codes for CASSHRTSGAYNEQFF. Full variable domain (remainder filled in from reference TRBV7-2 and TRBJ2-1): GAGVSQSPSNKVTEKGKDVELRCDPISGHTALYWYRQSLGQGLEFLIYFQGNSAPDKSGLPSDRFSAERTGGSVSTLTIQRTQQEDSAVYLCASSHRTSGAYNEQFFGPGTRLTVL.

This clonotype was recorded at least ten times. CDR3 DNA sequence: TGTGCCAGCAGCCTCACAGGGTACTCTTCCGAAAAACTGTTTTTT. It yields the protein CASSLTGYSSEKLFF. J is TRBJ1-4 and V is TRBV11-3, with D possibly TRBD1 on 6 matching bases. V shed 5 bases and J shed 8 bases, with 18 bases lying between them. Germline lookup yields CDR1 SGHNT and CDR2 YENEEA. CDR3 length equals 15 residues.

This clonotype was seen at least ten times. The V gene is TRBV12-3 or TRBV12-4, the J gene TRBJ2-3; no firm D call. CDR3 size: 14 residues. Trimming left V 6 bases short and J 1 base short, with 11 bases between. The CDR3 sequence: CASRLYTRTDTQYF. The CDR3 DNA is TGTGCCAGCAGACTTTATACCCGCACAGATACGCAGTATTTT.

CDR3 region: CASSFGVLNDEQYV. For the CDR3, the DNA is TGTGCCAGCAGCTTTGGGGTGTTAAATGACGAGCAGTACGTC. J is TRBJ2-7 and V is TRBV5-6; unclear D gene. Per the germline V gene, CDR1 is SGHDT and CDR2 is YYEEEE. The CDR3 runs to 14 residues. The V end lost 2 bases, the J end lost 5 bases, and 14 bases lay between the germline ends.

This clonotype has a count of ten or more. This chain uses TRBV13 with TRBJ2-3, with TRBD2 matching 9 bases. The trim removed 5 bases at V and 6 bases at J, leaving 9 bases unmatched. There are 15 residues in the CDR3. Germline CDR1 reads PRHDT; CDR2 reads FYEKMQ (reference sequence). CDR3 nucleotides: TGTGCCAGCAGCAGGAGCGGGGGGTCCCCGGATACGCAGTATTTT. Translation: CASSRSGGSPDTQYF.

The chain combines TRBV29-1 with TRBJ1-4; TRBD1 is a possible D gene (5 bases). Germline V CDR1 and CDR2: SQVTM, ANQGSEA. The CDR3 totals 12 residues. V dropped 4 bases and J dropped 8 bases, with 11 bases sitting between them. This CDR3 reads CSVGGGLEKLFF. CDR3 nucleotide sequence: TGCAGCGTTGGCGGGGGTTTGGAAAAACTGTTTTTT. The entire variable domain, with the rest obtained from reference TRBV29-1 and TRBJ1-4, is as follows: SAVISQKPSRDICQRGTSLTIQCQVDSQVTMMFWYRQQPGQSLTLIATANQGSEATYESGFVIDKFPISRPNLTFSTLTVSNMSPEDSSIYLCSVGGGLEKLFFGSGTQLSVL.

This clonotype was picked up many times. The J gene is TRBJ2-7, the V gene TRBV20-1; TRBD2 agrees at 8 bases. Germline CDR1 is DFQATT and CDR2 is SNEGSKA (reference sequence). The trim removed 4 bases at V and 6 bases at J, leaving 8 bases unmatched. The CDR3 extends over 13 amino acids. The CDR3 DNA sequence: TGCAGTGCTATTGCTAGCGGGCAGGGCGAGCAGTACGTC. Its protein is CSAIASGQGEQYV.

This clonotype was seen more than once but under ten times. CDR3 bases: TGTGCCAGCAGTTCCCCGGGGGGGCTGGGCACCGGGGAGCTGTTTTTT. This sequence encodes CASSSPGGLGTGELFF. The chain carries TRBV28 and TRBJ2-2; TRBD2 agrees at 8 bases. The germline V gene encodes CDR1 MDHEN and CDR2 SYDVKM. The CDR3 is 16 amino acids. J was trimmed by 4 bases and V by 4 bases; bases with no gene match: 8.

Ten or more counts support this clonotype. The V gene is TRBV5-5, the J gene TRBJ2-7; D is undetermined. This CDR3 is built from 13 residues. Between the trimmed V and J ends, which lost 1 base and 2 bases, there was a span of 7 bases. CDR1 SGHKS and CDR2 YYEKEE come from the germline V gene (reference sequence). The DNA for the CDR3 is TGTGCCAGCAGCTTGAACCTACCCTACGAGCAGTACTTC. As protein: CASSLNLPYEQYF. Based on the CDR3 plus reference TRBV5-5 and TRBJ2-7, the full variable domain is DAGVTQSPTHLIKTRGQQVTLRCSPISGHKSVSWYQQVLGQGPQFIFQYYEKEERGRGNFPDRFSARQFPNYSSELNVNALLLGDSALYLCASSLNLPYEQYFGPGTRLTVT.

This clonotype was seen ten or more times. The CDR3 DNA follows: TGTGCCAGCTCTCAACAGGGAACTGAAGCTTTCTTT. The encoded protein is CASSQQGTEAFF. The rearrangement links TRBV18 to TRBJ1-1; D might be TRBD1 (6 bases). Looked up from germline, CDR1 is KGHSH and CDR2 is LQKENI. Trimming took 6 bases from V and 5 from J, leaving 10 bases between them. The CDR3 covers 12 residues.

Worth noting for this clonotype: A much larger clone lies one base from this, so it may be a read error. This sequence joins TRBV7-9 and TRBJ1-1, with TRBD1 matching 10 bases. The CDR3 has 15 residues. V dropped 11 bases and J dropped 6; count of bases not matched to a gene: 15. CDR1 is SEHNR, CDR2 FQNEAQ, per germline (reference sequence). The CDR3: CAGNLIRTGGPEAFF. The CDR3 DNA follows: TGTGCCGGCAACCTTATCCGGACAGGGGGGCCTGAAGCTTTCTTT.

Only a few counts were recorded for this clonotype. The CDR3 DNA follows: TGCAGTGCTAGGGGGGACACTGACTCTGGAAACACCATATATTTT. Its protein product is CSARGDTDSGNTIYF. The rearrangement uses TRBV20-1 and TRBJ1-3, with D perhaps matching TRBD1 (6 bases). Between the trimmed V and J ends, which lost 3 bases and 0 bases, there was a span of 12 bases. Looked up from germline, CDR1 is DFQATT and CDR2 is SNEGSKA (reference sequence). This CDR3 spans 15 amino acids.

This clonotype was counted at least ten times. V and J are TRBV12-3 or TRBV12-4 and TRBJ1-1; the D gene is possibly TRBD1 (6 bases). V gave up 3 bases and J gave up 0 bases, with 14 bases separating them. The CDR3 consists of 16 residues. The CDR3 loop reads CASSFGGPPMNTEAFF. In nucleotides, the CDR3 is TGTGCCAGCAGTTTCGGGGGGCCTCCCATGAACACTGAAGCTTTCTTT.

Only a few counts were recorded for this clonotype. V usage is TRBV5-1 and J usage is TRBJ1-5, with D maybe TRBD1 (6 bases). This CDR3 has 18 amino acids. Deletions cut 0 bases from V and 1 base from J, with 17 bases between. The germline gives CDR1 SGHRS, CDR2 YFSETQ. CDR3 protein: CASSLGGGPESSNQPQHF. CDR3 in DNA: TGCGCCAGCAGCTTGGGTGGGGGCCCTGAAAGCAGCAATCAGCCCCAGCATTTT. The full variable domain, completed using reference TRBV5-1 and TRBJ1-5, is KAGVTQTPRYLIKTRGQQVTLSCSPISGHRSVSWYQQTPGQGLQFLFEYFSETQRNKGNFPGRFSGRQFSNSRSEMNVSTLELGDSALYLCASSLGGGPESSNQPQHFGDGTRLSIL.

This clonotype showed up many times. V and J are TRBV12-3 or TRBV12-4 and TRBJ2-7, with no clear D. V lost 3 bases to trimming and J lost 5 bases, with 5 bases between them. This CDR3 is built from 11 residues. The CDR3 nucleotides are TGTGCCAGCAGTTTTTCCGACGAGCAGTACTTC. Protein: CASSFSDEQYF.